Listed below are T cell receptor beta chains from one sample, sequenced in a study of blood T cell repertoires in COVID-19. Some clones are missing from TCRdb's copy, which holds only in-frame ones; the method was immunoSEQ multiplex PCR. The table includes just over 65,000 clones, 86% detected once. The material sequenced was peripheral blood. The receptor set was obtained from a man younger than 45 with acute or convalescent COVID-19. Each CDR3 is given with its conserved first and last residue. D genes are given only for firm matches. The size entry is marked missing in some rows and otherwise reads once, few, many or a size class.

j_call,v_call,d_call,clone_size,cdr3_nt,cdr3_aa
TRBJ1-1,TRBV28,-,-,TGTGCCAGCAGTTTACCAAACACTGAAGCTTTCTTT,CASSLPNTEAFF
TRBJ2-5,TRBV5-1,TRBD2,-,TGCGCCAGCAGCGAAGCGGGAGGGTGGGAGACCCAGTACTTC,CASSEAGGWETQYF
TRBJ2-7,TRBV5-4,-,few,TGTGCCAGCAGCCCTGGAAGGGGTTCCTACGAGCAGTACTTC,CASSPGRGSYEQYF
TRBJ2-2,TRBV4-3,-,-,TGCGCCAGCAGTCAAGCCGAGGCCGGGGAGCTGTTTTTT,CASSQAEAGELFF
TRBJ2-3,TRBV7-2,TRBD2,-,TGTGCCAGCAGCCCTACTAGCGGGACCGCCGATACGCAGTATTTT,CASSPTSGTADTQYF
TRBJ1-3,TRBV18,-,-,TGTGCCAGCTCACCACCGGCAGGTGTAATATATTTT,CASSPPAGVIYF
TRBJ1-5,TRBV27,TRBD1,few,TGTGCCAGCAGTCCATACAGGGGGCAGGGACAGCCCCAGCATTTT,CASSPYRGQGQPQHF
TRBJ2-4,TRBV7-3,-,-,TGTGCCAGCAGCTTGGGGCTAGAGAGCATTCAGTACTTC,CASSLGLESIQYF
TRBJ2-7,TRBV5-1,TRBD2,few,TGCGCCAGCAGCTCCGGACTAGCGGGAGCCGGGGTATACGAGCAGTACTTC,CASSSGLAGAGVYEQYF
TRBJ2-2,TRBV19,-,-,TGTGCCAGTAGTATAGATCCCTCAGGGACCGGGGAGCTGTTTTTT,CASSIDPSGTGELFF
TRBJ1-3,TRBV2,-,-,TGTGCCAGCAGTCCTTCTTTTGTGGTCGCGGGAAACACCATATATTTT,CASSPSFVVAGNTIYF
TRBJ2-1,TRBV3-1/TRBV3-2,TRBD2,-,TGTGCCACCACCTTCGGTCTAGCGGGTTACAATGAGCAGTTCTTC,CATTFGLAGYNEQFF
TRBJ1-6,TRBV7-6,-,-,TGTGCCAGCTCTGGGCCCGGGGCCCTCCACTTT,CASSGPGALHF
TRBJ2-7,TRBV19,TRBD2,-,TGTGCCAGTAGTATCCTAGCGGGAGGGTCCTACGAGCAGTACTTC,CASSILAGGSYEQYF
TRBJ2-5,TRBV27,TRBD1,-,TGTGCCAGCAGTGGACAGGGGGGGGAGACCCAGTACTTC,CASSGQGGETQYF
TRBJ2-1,TRBV5-1,-,-,TGCGCCAGCAGCTTTAGGGGAGGAAATGAGCAGTTCTTC,CASSFRGGNEQFF
TRBJ1-5,TRBV30,TRBD1,-,TGTGCCTGGAGTGTGATGTCAGGGGGAAATCAGCCCCAGCATTTT,CAWSVMSGGNQPQHF
TRBJ2-7,TRBV28,TRBD2,-,TGTGCCAGCTTCTCCGGGACTAGCGGCTACGAGCAGTACTTC,CASFSGTSGYEQYF
TRBJ2-5,TRBV18,TRBD2,-,TGTGCCAGCTCACCACCTAGCGGGATTAGGGAAACCCAGTACTTC,CASSPPSGIRETQYF
TRBJ2-1,TRBV15,TRBD2,-,TGTGCCACCAGTCGGACTAGCGGGTTCGAGCAGTTCTTC,CATSRTSGFEQFF
TRBJ1-2,TRBV12-3/TRBV12-4,TRBD1,-,TGTGCCAGCACCAGGGACAGGGGGTATGGCTACACCTTC,CASTRDRGYGYTF
TRBJ2-1,TRBV3-1/TRBV3-2,-,-,TGTGCCAGCAGCCAAGAGAGGACTTGGTTTTCTGAGCAGTTCTTC,CASSQERTWFSEQFF
TRBJ1-6,TRBV7-8,TRBD1,-,TGTGCCAGCAGCCCCGACAGGGGGCGCCGGTCACCCCTCCACTTT,CASSPDRGRRSPLHF
TRBJ1-6,TRBV7-2,-,-,TGTGCCAGCAACTCCTGGGAGAGCCGCTCCTCACCCCTCCACTTT,CASNSWESRSSPLHF
TRBJ2-1,TRBV5-6,-,-,TGTGCCAGCAGCTTACTAGACTACAATGAGCAGTTCTTC,CASSLLDYNEQFF
TRBJ2-7,TRBV30,-,-,TGTGCCTGGAGTGTCGGAGGGGGCGCCCGTCAGCAGTACTTC,CAWSVGGGARQQYF
TRBJ2-7,TRBV6-5,TRBD2,-,TGTGCCAGCAGGACTAGCGGGAGGGCCTACGAGCAGTACTTC,CASRTSGRAYEQYF
TRBJ1-2,TRBV19,TRBD1,-,TGTGCCAGTAGCTTTATACAGGGGACCGGCTATGGCTACACCTTC,CASSFIQGTGYGYTF
TRBJ2-2,TRBV7-2,TRBD2,-,TGTGCCAGCAGCTTATCAACTAGCGGTTACTCGAACACCGGGGAGCTGTTTTTT,CASSLSTSGYSNTGELFF
TRBJ1-2,TRBV6-5,-,-,TGTGCCAGCAGTTACTCCCGGGAAGCTAACTATGGCTACACCTTC,CASSYSREANYGYTF
TRBJ2-1,TRBV3-1/TRBV3-2,TRBD2,-,TGTGCCAGCAGCCCCTCGGGACTAGCGGGATTGAATGAGCAGTTCTTC,CASSPSGLAGLNEQFF
TRBJ2-1,TRBV7-2,TRBD2,-,TGTGCCAGCAGCATAGCGGGAGGGCCGAGCTCCTACAATGAGCAGTTCTTC,CASSIAGGPSSYNEQFF
TRBJ2-6,TRBV5-4,-,-,TGTGCCAGCAGCTTGGCCCTGAGGCGGCCCAACGTCCTGACTTTC,CASSLALRRPNVLTF
TRBJ2-3,TRBV4-1,-,-,TGCGCCAGCAGCCCCTGGGGGGGGCGCGGAAATACGCAGTATTTT,CASSPWGGRGNTQYF
TRBJ1-2,TRBV9,-,few,TGTGCCAGCAGCGGAAGTTACAGGGAGGGTACGGATGGCTACACCTTC,CASSGSYREGTDGYTF
TRBJ2-2,TRBV7-6,TRBD2,-,TGTGCCAGCAGCTTAGGGCGGAGCGGGGAAACCGGGGAGCTGTTTTTT,CASSLGRSGETGELFF
TRBJ2-7,TRBV7-9,TRBD1,-,TGTGCCAGCAGCTCGGACAGGTGGAATTACGAGCAGTACTTC,CASSSDRWNYEQYF
TRBJ2-4,TRBV19,TRBD2,-,TGTGCCAGTAGTTTTAGCGGGGCCAAAAACATTCAGTACTTC,CASSFSGAKNIQYF
TRBJ2-1,TRBV2,TRBD1,-,TGTGCCAGCAGAGGTGCAGGGGGCTCGAATGATCGGATATACAATGAGCAGTTCTTC,CASRGAGGSNDRIYNEQFF
TRBJ2-7,TRBV27,TRBD2,once,TGTGCCAGCAGTCCCACCCCGCAACTAGCGGGGCTCTACGAGCAGTACTTC,CASSPTPQLAGLYEQYF
TRBJ2-7,TRBV28,TRBD1,-,TGTGCCAGCAGTCTCCCGGGGACAGGCTCCTACGAGCAGTACTTC,CASSLPGTGSYEQYF
TRBJ1-1,TRBV6-1,-,-,TGTGCCAGCAGTGAGCACAGCAATGAAGCTTTCTTT,CASSEHSNEAFF
TRBJ2-2,TRBV5-4,TRBD2,-,TGTGCCAGCAGCACAGCGGGAGGGCCTCGCACCGGGGAGCTGTTTTTT,CASSTAGGPRTGELFF
TRBJ1-1,TRBV19,-,-,TGTGCCAGTAGCTTCAGAGGGTTTAACACTGAAGCTTTCTTT,CASSFRGFNTEAFF
TRBJ1-5,TRBV3-1/TRBV3-2,TRBD1,-,TGTGCCAGCAGCACACAGGGGGCGCCGGGGCAGCCCCAGCATTTT,CASSTQGAPGQPQHF
TRBJ1-4,TRBV11-2,-,-,TGTGCCAGCAAGTGGGGCGTTGGAGGGACTAATGAAAAACTGTTTTTT,CASKWGVGGTNEKLFF
TRBJ1-1,TRBV19,-,-,TGTGCCAGTAGTATTGGCAGGCAGGGCAACATGAACACTGAAGCTTTCTTT,CASSIGRQGNMNTEAFF
TRBJ2-3,TRBV15,TRBD2,-,TGTGCCACCAGCAGGGGCGGGAGCGCAGATACGCAGTATTTT,CATSRGGSADTQYF
TRBJ1-1,TRBV18,-,many,TGTGCCAGCTCCCCTCAAACAGAGATGAACACTGAAGCTTTCTTT,CASSPQTEMNTEAFF
TRBJ1-6,TRBV21-1,-,once,TGTGCCAGCAGCACCCGTGGTGGGGAGCCTAATTCACCCCTCCACTTT,CASSTRGGEPNSPLHF
TRBJ2-3,TRBV7-3,TRBD1,-,TGTGCCAGCAGCTTGACAGTGGGACAGGGGGCCACAGATACGCAGTATTTT,CASSLTVGQGATDTQYF
TRBJ2-3,TRBV28,TRBD2,-,TGTGCCAGCAGCCCCAGGGGCAAGCTCATAGCGGGAGGGCTTTTAGATACGCAGTATTTT,CASSPRGKLIAGGLLDTQYF
TRBJ2-2,TRBV28,TRBD2,-,TGTGCCAGCAGTTTATTCGGGACTAGCGGGACACCTAACACCGGGGAGCTGTTTTTT,CASSLFGTSGTPNTGELFF
TRBJ1-3,TRBV5-1,-,-,TGCGCCAGCAGCTTGAAATACCGGGACTTCGGAAGGTCCGGAAACACCATATATTTT,CASSLKYRDFGRSGNTIYF
TRBJ2-3,TRBV2,TRBD2,-,TGTGCCAGCAGCACCTTTTCCAGCGGGAGAATCACAGATACGCAGTATTTT,CASSTFSSGRITDTQYF